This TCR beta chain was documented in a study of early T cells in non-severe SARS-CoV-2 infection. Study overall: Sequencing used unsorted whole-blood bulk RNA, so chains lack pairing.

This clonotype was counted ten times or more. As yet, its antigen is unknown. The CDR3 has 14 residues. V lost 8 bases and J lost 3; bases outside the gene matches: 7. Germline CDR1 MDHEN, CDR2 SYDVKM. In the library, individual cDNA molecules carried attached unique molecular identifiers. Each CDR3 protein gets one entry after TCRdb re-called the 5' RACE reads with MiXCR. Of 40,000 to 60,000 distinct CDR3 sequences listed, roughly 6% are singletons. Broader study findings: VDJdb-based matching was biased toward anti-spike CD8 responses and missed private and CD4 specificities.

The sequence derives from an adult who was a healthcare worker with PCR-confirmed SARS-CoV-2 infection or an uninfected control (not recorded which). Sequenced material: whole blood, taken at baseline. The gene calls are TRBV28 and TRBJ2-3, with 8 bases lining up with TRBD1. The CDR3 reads CASCWTGRTDTQYF. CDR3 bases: TGTGCCAGCTGTTGGACAGGGAGGACAGATACGCAGTATTTT.